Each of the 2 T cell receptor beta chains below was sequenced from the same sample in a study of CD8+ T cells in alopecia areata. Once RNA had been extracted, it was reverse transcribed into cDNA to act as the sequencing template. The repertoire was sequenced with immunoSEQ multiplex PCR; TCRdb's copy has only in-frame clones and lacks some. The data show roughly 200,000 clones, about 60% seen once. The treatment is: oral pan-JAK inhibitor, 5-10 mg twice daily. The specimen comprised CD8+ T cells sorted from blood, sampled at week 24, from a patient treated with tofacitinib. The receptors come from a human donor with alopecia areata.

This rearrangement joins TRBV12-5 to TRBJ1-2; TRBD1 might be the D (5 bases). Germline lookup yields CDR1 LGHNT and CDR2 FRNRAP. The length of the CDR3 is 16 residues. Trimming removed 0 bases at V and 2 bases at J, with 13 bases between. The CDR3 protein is CASGLVRGSPNYGYTF. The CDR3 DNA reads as TGTGCTAGTGGTTTGGTACGGGGCAGCCCCAACTATGGCTACACCTTC.

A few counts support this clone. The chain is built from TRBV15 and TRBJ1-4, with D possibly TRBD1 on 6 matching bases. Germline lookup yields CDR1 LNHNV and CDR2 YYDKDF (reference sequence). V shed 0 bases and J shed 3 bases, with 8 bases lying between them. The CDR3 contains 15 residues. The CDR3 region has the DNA TGTGCCACCAGCAGAGAAAGGGGGTCTAATGAAAAACTGTTTTTT. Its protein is CATSRERGSNEKLFF.